This T cell receptor (beta chain) was documented in a study of CD8+CD57+ T cells in acquired aplastic anemia. The sequenced patients had an expansion of CD8+CD57+ cells seen by flow cytometry. The CDR3 contains 11 residues. V lost 5 bases and J lost 7, with 9 bases in between. The germline V gene has CDR1 ENHRY and CDR2 SYGVKD. It was genomic DNA that served as the template for profiling TCR beta VDJ and CDR3. MiXCR, applied by TCRdb to the reads, yields one record per CDR3 protein. The repertoire consists of hundreds of thousands of distinct CDR3 sequences, with approximately 33% occurring once and the leading ten covering 0.82%.

The TCR comes from a human donor with aplastic anemia. The chain uses TRBV10-3 and TRBJ2-7, with D possibly matching TRBD2 (5 bases). The sample comprised sorted CD4+, CD8+, or CD8+CD57+ T cells (not recorded which) from PBMCs. The CDR3 is CAISLGAEQYF. The CDR3 coding sequence is TGTGCCATCAGTTTGGGAGCGGAGCAGTACTTC.